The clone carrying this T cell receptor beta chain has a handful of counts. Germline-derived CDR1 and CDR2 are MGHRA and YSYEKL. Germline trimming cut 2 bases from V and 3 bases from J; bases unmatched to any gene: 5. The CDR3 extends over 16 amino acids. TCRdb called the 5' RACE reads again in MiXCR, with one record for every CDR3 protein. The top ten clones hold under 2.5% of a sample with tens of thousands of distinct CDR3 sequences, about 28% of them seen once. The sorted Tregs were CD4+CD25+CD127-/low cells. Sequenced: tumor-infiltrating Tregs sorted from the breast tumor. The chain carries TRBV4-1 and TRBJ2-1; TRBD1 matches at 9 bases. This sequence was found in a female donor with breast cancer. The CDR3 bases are TGCGCCAGCAGCCAACTAACAGGGGGCGTCTACAATGAGCAGTTCTTC. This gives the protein CASSQLTGGVYNEQFF.